One and the same sample provided the 12 T cell receptor beta chains below, sequenced in a study of blood T cell repertoires in COVID-19. Sequencing used immunoSEQ multiplex PCR; TCRdb keeps in-frame clones, though not all of them. There are roughly 150,000 clones in the sample; approximately 91% occur only once, and around 5% lies in the top ten. Sequencing input: peripheral blood. Source of these receptors: a man between 18 and 35 years old with COVID-19, enrolled during active disease.

This sequence joins TRBV7-6 and TRBJ2-1; 8 nucleotides agree with TRBD1. CDR1 is SGHVS, CDR2 FNYEAQ, per germline. The CDR3 extends over 15 amino acids. J lost 3 bases, V lost 3 bases, and 4 bases had no gene match. The CDR3 sequence: CASSLTGVLYNEQFF. DNA for the CDR3: TGTGCCAGCAGCTTGACAGGGGTCCTCTACAATGAGCAGTTCTTC.

In DNA, the CDR3 is TGTGCCAGCAGCCAGAGGGGAGGGGCTCGGAACACTGAAGCTTTCTTT. This sequence encodes CASSQRGGARNTEAFF. The rearrangement uses TRBV14 and TRBJ1-1; tentatively, D is TRBD1 (5 bases). This CDR3 spans 16 amino acids. Trimming shortened V by 3 bases and J by 1 base, and 15 bases separated the two germline ends. Germline V gene sequence: CDR1 SGHDN, CDR2 FVKESK.

The J gene is TRBJ2-7, the V gene TRBV6-4; no definite D call. The CDR3 totals 11 residues. The germline V and J ends were trimmed by 7 bases and 2 bases, with 6 bases remaining between them. CDR1 and CDR2 (germline): MRHNA, SNTAGT. CDR3 protein: CASTVAYEQYF. CDR3 nucleotide sequence: TGTGCCAGCACGGTTGCCTACGAGCAGTACTTC.

The table lists this clone with a count of one. J is TRBJ1-4 and V is TRBV5-1, with D uncertain. The CDR3 runs 18 residues. V was trimmed by 0 bases and J by 0 bases, leaving 15 bases between them. The germline V gene encodes CDR1 SGHRS and CDR2 YFSETQ. CDR3 residues: CASSLVPPARATNEKLFF. In nucleotides, the CDR3 is TGCGCCAGCAGCTTGGTCCCCCCCGCGAGAGCAACTAATGAAAAACTGTTTTTT.

V gene TRBV28 combines with J gene TRBJ1-3, with D hard to call. This CDR3 has 15 amino acids. Germline CDR1 and CDR2: MDHEN and SYDVKM. The V end lost 1 base, the J end lost 5 bases, and 12 bases lay between the germline ends. CDR3 sequence: CASSLSSGPRNTIYF. The CDR3 nucleotides read TGTGCCAGCAGTTTATCGTCAGGTCCTCGAAACACCATATATTTT.

On this clone: A junction boundary mismatches the germline segment, possibly from a read error. The V gene is TRBV28, the J gene TRBJ1-4, with TRBD1 identical over 9 bases. The CDR3 is 12 amino acids. The germline V gene has CDR1 MDHEN and CDR2 SYDVKM. The CDR3 DNA reads as TGTGCCAGTGCGACAGGGGGTGAAAAACTGCTTTTT. Translating it yields CASATGGEKLLF.

This chain links TRBV7-9 with TRBJ2-5; 13 bases align to TRBD2. The CDR3 has 16 residues. Looked up from germline, CDR1 is SEHNR and CDR2 is FQNEAQ (reference sequence). V dropped 7 bases and J dropped 3; count of bases not matched to a gene: 8. The CDR3 protein is CASTNPGLAGEETQYF. The CDR3 region has the DNA TGTGCCAGCACCAACCCCGGACTAGCGGGAGAAGAGACCCAGTACTTC.

The V gene is TRBV28, the J gene TRBJ2-7; 9 positions agree with TRBD1. V was pared by 1 base and J by 5 bases, with 9 bases of the junction left unmatched. CDR1 is MDHEN, CDR2 SYDVKM, per germline. The CDR3 consists of 16 residues. CDR3 in amino acids: CASSLSTGGPMDEQYF. The CDR3 region has the DNA TGTGCCAGCAGTTTATCGACAGGGGGGCCCATGGACGAGCAGTACTTC.

This sequence joins TRBV29-1 and TRBJ2-7; TRBD1 matches at 7 bases. Germline loops: CDR1 SQVTM, CDR2 ANQGSEA. V trimming: 7 bases; J trimming: 3 bases; junction bases outside the gene matches: 6. This CDR3 has 12 amino acids. This CDR3 is CSATGQNYEQYF. The CDR3 nucleotides are TGCAGCGCGACGGGACAGAACTACGAGCAGTACTTC.

The V and J genes are TRBV2 and TRBJ2-1; 9 positions agree with TRBD1. V lost 4 bases, J lost 1 base, and 5 bases stayed unmatched. This CDR3 has 16 amino acids. Germline V lookup: CDR1 SNHLY, CDR2 FYNNEI. The CDR3 sequence: CASSGFGTGSYNEQFF. CDR3 DNA: TGTGCCAGCAGTGGATTCGGGACAGGGTCCTACAATGAGCAGTTCTTC.

V usage is TRBV4-1 and J usage is TRBJ2-4; D is unresolved. The V and J ends lost 5 bases and 1 base respectively, with 15 bases between them. There are 16 residues in the CDR3. Germline V gives CDR1 MGHRA, CDR2 YSYEKL. CDR3 DNA: TGCGCCAGCAGCACTCCCTTTGTCTCGGCCAAAAACATTCAGTACTTC. Translated: CASSTPFVSAKNIQYF.

The chain recombines TRBV7-6 with TRBJ2-1, with 12 bases aligning to TRBD2. The CDR3 has 17 residues. Germline V gene data show CDR1 as SGHVS and CDR2 as FNYEAQ. V lost 4 bases to trimming and J lost 3 bases; unmatched junction nucleotides: 7. This CDR3 is CASSYPKLAGGYNEQFF. The CDR3 bases are TGTGCCAGCAGCTACCCTAAACTAGCGGGAGGCTACAATGAGCAGTTCTTC.